This passage covers 9 T cell receptor beta chains from one sample sequenced in a study of STAT5B mutations in CD4+ large granular lymphocyte leukemia. This table comes from immunoSEQ multiplex PCR, and its TCRdb copy is limited to in-frame clones, with some not included. The table shows approximately 34,000 clones, with about two thirds occurring only once. The sequencing input was CD4+ T cells from blood buffy coats. The origin of the receptors is a human donor in good health.

The chain uses TRBV5-1 and TRBJ1-5; no firm D call. V was shortened by 0 bases and J by 4 bases, with 14 bases between the two germline ends. The CDR3 is 16 residues long. Looked up from germline, CDR1 is SGHRS and CDR2 is YFSETQ. CDR3 nucleotides: TGCGCCAGCAGCTTGGGACTGGGGAACACGAATCAGCCCCAGCATTTT. It codes for CASSLGLGNTNQPQHF.

The chain employs TRBV29-1 and TRBJ1-1, with unresolved D. The CDR3 has 14 residues. The germline V and J ends were trimmed by 7 bases and 0 bases, with 15 bases remaining between them. Per the germline V gene, CDR1 is SQVTM and CDR2 is ANQGSEA. CDR3 nucleotides: TGCAGCGCCCGAGGTGAGGGAATGAACACTGAAGCTTTCTTT. Its translation is CSARGEGMNTEAFF.

The rearrangement uses TRBV6-1 and TRBJ2-7, with 12 bases matching TRBD1. The J segment lost 4 bases and the V segment lost 6 bases, leaving 4 bases of the junction unmatched. Germline CDR1 is MNHNS and CDR2 is SASEGT. This CDR3 has 14 amino acids. Here the CDR3 reads CASRRDRGPYEQYF. In DNA form, the CDR3 reads TGTGCCAGCAGACGGGACAGGGGGCCGTACGAGCAGTACTTC.

The table lists this clone with a few counts. V is TRBV5-1 and J is TRBJ2-2; no clear D. The V and J ends lost 2 bases and 3 bases respectively, with 14 bases between them. This CDR3 has 16 residues. Germline values: CDR1 SGHRS, CDR2 YFSETQ. The CDR3 DNA reads TGCGCCAGCAGCTTCGTGTGGGGTAGGGACACCGGGGAGCTGTTTTTT. Its protein is CASSFVWGRDTGELFF. Looking up the rest from reference TRBV5-1 and TRBJ2-2 gives the full variable domain: KAGVTQTPRYLIKTRGQQVTLSCSPISGHRSVSWYQQTPGQGLQFLFEYFSETQRNKGNFPGRFSGRQFSNSRSEMNVSTLELGDSALYLCASSFVWGRDTGELFFGEGSRLTVL.

The V gene is TRBV7-9, the J gene TRBJ1-1; D ambiguous. The germline V gene has CDR1 SEHNR and CDR2 FQNEAQ (reference sequence). The CDR3 has 13 amino acids. V lost 4 bases to trimming and J lost 1 base, with 7 bases between them. CDR3 nucleotides: TGTGCCAGCAGCTCTATCGGGAACACTGAAGCTTTCTTT. It is translated as CASSSIGNTEAFF.

The chain carries TRBV28 and TRBJ1-2, with D maybe TRBD1 (6 bases). This CDR3 contains 12 residues. V dropped 7 bases and J dropped 7 bases, with 13 bases sitting between them. Germline V gene data show CDR1 as MDHEN and CDR2 as SYDVKM. The CDR3 protein is CASTTQGSGYTF. The DNA of the CDR3 is TGTGCCAGCACCACACAGGGTTCTGGCTACACCTTC.

V gene TRBV7-9 combines with J gene TRBJ1-5, with unresolved D. From germline, CDR1 is SEHNR and CDR2 FQNEAQ (reference sequence). Deletions cut 1 base from V and 5 bases from J, with 6 bases between. CDR3 length: 13 residues. The CDR3, as DNA: TGTGCCAGCAGCTTAGAGGCAGATCAGCCCCAGCATTTT. Translation gives CASSLEADQPQHF.

The rearrangement uses TRBV5-1 and TRBJ2-5, with D possibly called TRBD1 or TRBD2 (5 bases each). Germline V gene lookup returns CDR1 SGHRS and CDR2 YFSETQ. This CDR3 comprises 15 residues. Trimming took off 1 base at V and 1 base at J, with 11 bases between the two ends. In DNA, the CDR3 is TGCGCCAGCAGCTTGTGGGGGACGGTCCAAGAGACCCAGTACTTC. This sequence encodes CASSLWGTVQETQYF.

V is TRBV14 and J is TRBJ2-1; 8 nucleotides match TRBD2. Trimming cost V 2 bases and J 9 bases; bases outside gene matches: 9. This CDR3 has 15 residues. From germline, CDR1 is SGHDN and CDR2 FVKESK. The CDR3 here is CASSQRRGGLGEQFF. The CDR3 DNA reads TGTGCCAGCAGCCAACGACGGGGGGGCCTTGGTGAGCAGTTCTTC.